The 5 T cell receptor delta chains given below trace back to one sample, sequenced in a study of gamma-delta T cells after stem cell transplantation. TCRdb redid clone calling on the RT-PCR reads using CATT. The sample contains roughly 1,300 delta-chain clones, 25% to 30% of which appear only once. Sequencing was carried out using gamma-delta T cells. These receptor sequences come from a human donor. It is not recorded whose cells these are; they may come from a transplant donor.

This clone was counted between two and nine times. It is likely a read error: a sequence one base away is far more abundant. Other DNA sequences in the same sample also yield this CDR3. V gene TRDV2 combines with J gene TRDJ1; TRDD3 matches 7 bases. CDR1 GEAIGNYY and CDR2 EKD come from the germline V gene. This CDR3 spans 18 amino acids. CDR3 sequence (DNA): TGTGCCTGTGACACCGTGGGGGGATCCCCTCTGTACACCGACAAACTCATCTTT. Translating it yields CACDTVGGSPLYTDKLIF.

The chain is built from TRDV1 and TRDJ2, with 7 nucleotides matching TRDD3. CDR1 is TSWWSYY, CDR2 QGS, per germline. The CDR3 loop spans 28 amino acids. The V segment lost 2 bases and the J segment 4 bases; nucleotides outside the gene matches: 43. For the CDR3, the DNA is TGTGCTCTTGGGGAAAAAATCAGGACTCCTAAAAAAACCCTTACTGGGGATAACACTCGATGTTGGACAGCACAACTCTTCTTT. It specifies CALGEKIRTPKKTLTGDNTRCWTAQLFF.

This clone is categorized as medium-sized. As DNA, the CDR3 is TGTGCCTGTGACACCGTACAGGTCTTGGCCGATAAACTCATCTTT. Translation: CACDTVQVLADKLIF. The J gene is TRDJ1, the V gene TRDV2; no reliable D call. This CDR3 region has 15 residues. Trimming removed 0 bases from V and 3 bases from J, with 13 bases in between. Germline V gene data show CDR1 as GEAIGNYY and CDR2 as EKD.

This clone occurred a few times. A much larger clone sits a single nucleotide away, making a read error possible. The chain combines TRDV2 with TRDJ3; weak D call: TRDD3 (5 bases). Per germline, CDR1 GEAIGNYY and CDR2 EKD. V lost 3 bases and J lost 0, with 17 bases in between. The CDR3 is made up of 19 amino acids. Here the CDR3 reads CACDAPGHPSSWDTRQMFF. DNA of the CDR3: TGTGCCTGTGACGCTCCTGGGCATCCAAGCTCCTGGGACACCCGACAGATGTTTTTC.

This clone was counted between two and nine times. The protein given by TCRdb reflects a much larger clone and differs at residue 16 from this DNA's translation, likely from a read error; the protein shown is the DNA's translation. The rearrangement links TRDV2 to TRDJ1; tentative D call: TRDD3 (5 bases). This CDR3 is 18 amino acids long. Germline V lookup: CDR1 GEAIGNYY, CDR2 EKD. CDR3: CACDPLSVADILTDKPIF. In nucleotides, the CDR3 is TGTGCCTGTGACCCATTGTCGGTGGCGGATATCCTCACCGATAAACCCATCTTT.